The sequence of this T cell receptor (beta chain) was determined in a study of chemoradiotherapy in HPV16-positive cancers. Study in general: Candidate HPV-specific T-cell clones and common TCR motifs came from functional assays in a couple of HPV16-positive patients. Study results and caveats: Better recurrence-free survival went with HPV-responsive T-cell expansion in HPV16-positive patients. Candidate HPV-specific clones and E7-related TCR motifs grew in tumor during treatment.

The V gene's germline CDR1 is SGHRS and CDR2 YFSETQ. This CDR3 is built from 14 residues. Trimming shortened V by 4 bases and J by 1 base, and 11 bases separated the two germline ends. Repertoires were sampled repeatedly during chemoradiotherapy. For this clone: Its cognate antigen is unknown.

The assay was immunoSEQ multiplex PCR, and TCRdb's table has in-frame clones only and misses some. The sample includes fewer than 20,000 clones, roughly 91% of them seen just once. V is TRBV5-1 and J is TRBJ1-1, with a tentative D call TRBD1 (6 bases). This TCR was recovered from a human donor with HPV-associated anogenital cancer. This specimen was blood, taken from a patient who underwent chemoradiotherapy. The CDR3 sequence: CASSLQGQNTEAFF. CDR3 sequence (DNA): TGCGCCAGCAGCCTACAGGGACAGAACACTGAAGCTTTCTTT.